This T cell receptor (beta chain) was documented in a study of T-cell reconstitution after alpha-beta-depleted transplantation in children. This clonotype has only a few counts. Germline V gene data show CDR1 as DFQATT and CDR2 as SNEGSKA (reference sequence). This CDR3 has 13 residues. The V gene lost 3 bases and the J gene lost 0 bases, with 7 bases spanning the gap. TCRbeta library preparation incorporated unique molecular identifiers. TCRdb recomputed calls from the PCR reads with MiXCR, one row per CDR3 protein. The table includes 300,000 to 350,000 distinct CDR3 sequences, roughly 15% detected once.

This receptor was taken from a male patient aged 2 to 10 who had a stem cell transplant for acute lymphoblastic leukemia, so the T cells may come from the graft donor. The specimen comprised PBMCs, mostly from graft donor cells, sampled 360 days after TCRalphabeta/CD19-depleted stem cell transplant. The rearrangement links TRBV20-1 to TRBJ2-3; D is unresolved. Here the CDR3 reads CSARRSSTDTQYF. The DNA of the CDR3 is TGCAGTGCTAGGAGGTCTAGCACAGATACGCAGTATTTT.